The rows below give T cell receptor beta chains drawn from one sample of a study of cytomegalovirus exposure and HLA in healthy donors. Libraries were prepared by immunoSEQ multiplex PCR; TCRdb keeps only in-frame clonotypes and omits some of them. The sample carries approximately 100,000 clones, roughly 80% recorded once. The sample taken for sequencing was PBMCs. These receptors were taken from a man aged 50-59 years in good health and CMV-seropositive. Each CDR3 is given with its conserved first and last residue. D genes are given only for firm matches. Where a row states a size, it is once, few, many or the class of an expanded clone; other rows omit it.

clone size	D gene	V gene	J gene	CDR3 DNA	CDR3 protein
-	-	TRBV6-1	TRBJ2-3	TGTGCCAGCAGTGAAGATAGACAGGCCAAACGCACAGATACGCAGTATTTT	CASSEDRQAKRTDTQYF
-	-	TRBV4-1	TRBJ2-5	TGCGCCAGCAGCCAAGAGGGCGGGTTAGCCCGGGGGGAGACCCAGTACTTC	CASSQEGGLARGETQYF
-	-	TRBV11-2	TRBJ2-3	TGTGCCAGCAGCCAGGGGGATAGCGCGCGGAGGGGAGATACGCAGTATTTT	CASSQGDSARRGDTQYF
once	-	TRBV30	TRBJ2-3	TGTGCCTGGAGCGCGGGATTAGATACGCAGTATTTT	CAWSAGLDTQYF
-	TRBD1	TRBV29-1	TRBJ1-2	TGCAGCGCTGACGGTACAGGGGACGGCTACACCTTC	CSADGTGDGYTF
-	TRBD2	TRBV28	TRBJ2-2	TGTGCCAGCAGTCCCCATGGACTAGCGGTACGGACCGGGGAGCTATTTTTT	CASSPHGLAVRTGELFF
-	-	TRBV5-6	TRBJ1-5	TGTGCCAGCAGCTTGATCGAGGGGAGGGTTCGCTACGGCAATCAGCCCCAGCATTTT	CASSLIEGRVRYGNQPQHF
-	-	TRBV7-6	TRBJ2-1	TGTGCCAGCAGCTTATCTAGCTCCTACAATGAGCAGTTCTTC	CASSLSSSYNEQFF
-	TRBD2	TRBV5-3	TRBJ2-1	TGTGCCAGAAGCTGGAACCCGGGACTAGCGTTTATACAAGGGGAGCAGTTCTTC	CARSWNPGLAFIQGEQFF
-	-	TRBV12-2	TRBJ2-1	TGTGCAAGTCGAACAGGGTCCTACAATGAGCAGTTCTTC	CASRTGSYNEQFF